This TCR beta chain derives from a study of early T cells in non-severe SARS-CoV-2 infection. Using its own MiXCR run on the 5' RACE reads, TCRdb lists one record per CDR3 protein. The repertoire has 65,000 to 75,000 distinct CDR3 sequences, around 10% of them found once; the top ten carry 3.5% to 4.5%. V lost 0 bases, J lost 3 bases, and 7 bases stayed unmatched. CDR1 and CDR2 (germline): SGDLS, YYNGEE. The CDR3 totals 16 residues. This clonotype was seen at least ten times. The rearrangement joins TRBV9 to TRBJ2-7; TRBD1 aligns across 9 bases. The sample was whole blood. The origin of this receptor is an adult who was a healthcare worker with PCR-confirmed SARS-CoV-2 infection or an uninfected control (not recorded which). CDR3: CASSVGGQGVSYEQYF. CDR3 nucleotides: TGTGCCAGCAGCGTAGGGGGACAGGGTGTAAGCTACGAGCAGTACTTC.